Shown below are 14 T cell receptor beta chains from a single sample sequenced in a study of control samples from healthy donors and cancer patients. Sequencing was performed with immunoSEQ multiplex PCR; in TCRdb, only in-frame clones are kept and a portion is missing. Among around 100,000 clones listed, around 90% were seen once. Source material: blood. All receptors come from a man younger than 40 in good health.

The chain has TRBV29-1 and TRBJ2-1; D remains unclear. V lost 6 bases, J lost 10 bases, and 10 bases lay in between. The CDR3 sequence is 10 residues long. Germline assignment: CDR1 SQVTM and CDR2 ANQGSEA. The CDR3 DNA reads TGCAGCGTGAGAATGGGCGAGCAGTTCTTC. This gives the protein CSVRMGEQFF.

This clone appeared once. The chain combines TRBV18 with TRBJ2-5, with 9 positions matching TRBD2. Per germline, CDR1 KGHSH and CDR2 LQKENI. The CDR3 sequence is 18 residues long. The V and J ends lost 2 bases and 1 base, in that order; junction bases with no gene match: 11. In nucleotides, the CDR3 is TGTGCCAGCTCACCATTGGAGCGGGAGGATGTGGGCCAAGAGACCCAGTACTTC. It translates to CASSPLEREDVGQETQYF.

This clone showed up just a few times. This sequence joins TRBV6-2 or TRBV6-3 and TRBJ2-7, with 8 bases that match TRBD2. Germline CDR1 MNHEY, CDR2 SVGEGT. V lost 2 bases and J lost 1; bases outside the gene matches: 13. This CDR3 is 18 amino acids long. CDR3 sequence reads: CASSYVPGREGRSYEQYF. In nucleotides, the CDR3 is TGTGCCAGCAGTTACGTCCCCGGACGGGAGGGCCGATCCTACGAGCAGTACTTC.

The genes are TRBV5-1 and TRBJ2-7, with 9 bases matching TRBD1. J was trimmed by 2 bases and V by 4 bases; bases with no gene match: 7. CDR3 length: 15 residues. Germline lookup yields CDR1 SGHRS and CDR2 YFSETQ. CDR3: CASSPRDRATYEQYF. The CDR3 DNA sequence: TGCGCCAGCAGCCCCAGGGACAGGGCAACCTACGAGCAGTACTTC.

J is TRBJ2-3 and V is TRBV28; 7 nucleotides agree with TRBD2. Germline CDR1 reads MDHEN; CDR2 reads SYDVKM. Unmatched junction bases numbered 9, after V lost 3 bases and J lost 6 bases. The CDR3 covers 15 residues. In nucleotides, the CDR3 is TGTGCCAGCAGTTTGGGAGCGGGACTCCCTGATACGCAGTATTTT. Amino acids: CASSLGAGLPDTQYF.

The rearrangement uses TRBV10-2 and TRBJ1-4; D is perhaps TRBD1 (5 bases). The CDR3 covers 15 residues. V was pared by 3 bases and J by 0 bases, with 8 bases between. In germline, CDR1 is WSHSY, CDR2 SAAADI. As DNA, the CDR3 is TGCGCCAGCAGTGAACCGGACACAACTAATGAAAAACTGTTTTTT. Amino acids: CASSEPDTTNEKLFF.

The chain employs TRBV11-3 and TRBJ2-2; 10 bases line up with TRBD2. The trim removed 6 bases at V and 7 bases at J, leaving 8 bases unmatched. The CDR3 runs to 15 residues. The germline CDR1 and CDR2 sequences are SGHNT and YENEEA. This CDR3 reads CASRWLAGVGGELFF. As DNA, the CDR3 is TGTGCCAGCAGGTGGCTAGCGGGAGTTGGCGGGGAGCTGTTTTTT.

The rearrangement uses TRBV9 and TRBJ2-5; 9 bases align to TRBD1. The germline CDR1 and CDR2 sequences are SGDLS and YYNGEE. The CDR3 covers 15 residues. The junction had 2 bases not matched to a gene; V was cut back by 2 bases and J by 0 bases. The CDR3 sequence is CASSVGTGYQETQYF. The CDR3 DNA sequence: TGTGCCAGCAGCGTCGGGACAGGGTACCAAGAGACCCAGTACTTC.

This clone was counted once. The chain recombines TRBV11-3 with TRBJ2-1; D is unclear. There are 12 residues in the CDR3. Germline V gene sequence: CDR1 SGHNT, CDR2 YENEEA. Trimming left V 0 bases short and J 12 bases short, with 9 bases between. CDR3 DNA sequence: TGTGCCAGCAGCTTAGAAAAGGGTCTGCAGTTCTTC. Protein product: CASSLEKGLQFF.

The chain is built from TRBV10-1 and TRBJ2-1; TRBD2 matches at 13 bases. Germline trimming cut 3 bases from V and 7 bases from J; bases unmatched to any gene: 3. This CDR3 region has 15 residues. The germline V gene encodes CDR1 WNHNN and CDR2 SYGVQD (reference sequence). This CDR3 is CASSELAGGTNEQFF. CDR3 in DNA: TGCGCCAGCAGTGAACTAGCGGGAGGGACTAATGAGCAGTTCTTC.

The rearrangement joins TRBV28 to TRBJ1-1, with D possibly matching TRBD1 (6 bases). CDR3 length: 14 residues. Per germline, CDR1 MDHEN and CDR2 SYDVKM. Trimming left V 2 bases short and J 5 bases short, with 12 bases between. The CDR3 is CASSLAGAVTEAFF. CDR3 coding DNA: TGTGCCAGCAGTTTAGCAGGGGCGGTAACTGAAGCTTTCTTT.

V and J are TRBV5-4 and TRBJ2-1; maybe TRBD1 (6 bases). Trimming stripped 5 bases from V and 5 bases from J, with 17 bases between. The CDR3 is made up of 15 amino acids. Germline CDR1 is SGHNT and CDR2 is YYREEE (reference sequence). The CDR3 sequence is CASSDAGAINNEQFF. As DNA, the CDR3 is TGTGCCAGCAGTGACGCAGGGGCGATAAACAATGAGCAGTTCTTC.

For this clone: Its ends do not fully match the called genes, so a read error is possible. The chain has TRBV7-9 and TRBJ2-3; D is undetermined. Germline values: CDR1 SEHNR, CDR2 FQNEAQ (reference sequence). The CDR3 totals 11 residues. CDR3 nucleotide sequence: TGTGCCAGCAGCTTAGAAGACCGCCCGGATTTT. Translated, it gives CASSLEDRPDF.

This clone was seen a single time. V usage is TRBV7-9 and J usage is TRBJ2-5, with unresolved D. V lost 1 base to trimming and J lost 2 bases, with 8 bases between them. The CDR3 has 14 amino acids. Germline CDR1 and CDR2: SEHNR and FQNEAQ (reference sequence). CDR3 nucleotides: TGTGCCAGCAGCTTAGTGGACCCACAAGAGACCCAGTACTTC. As protein: CASSLVDPQETQYF.